The 30 T cell receptor beta chains below all came from one sample that was sequenced in a study of shared clonotypes between healthy human individuals. The data were produced by immunoSEQ multiplex PCR, yet TCRdb's version contains in-frame clones alone and is incomplete. The data show hundreds of thousands of clones, almost 97% seen once. What was sequenced was naive CD4+ T cells sorted from blood. Subset noted: CD45RA+ positively selected. The receptor set was obtained from a woman aged 30 to 39 in good health.

J is TRBJ1-4 and V is TRBV2, with TRBD1 matching 10 bases. J was trimmed by 13 bases and V by 7 bases; bases with no gene match: 9. The length of the CDR3 is 13 residues. CDR1 is SNHLY and CDR2 is FYNNEI in the germline V gene. CDR3: CASKGQGPLGLFF. The CDR3 bases are TGTGCCAGCAAGGGACAGGGGCCTTTAGGACTGTTTTTT.

The rearrangement uses TRBV9 and TRBJ1-1, with a possible D match to TRBD1 (6 bases). Trimming removed 0 bases at V and 5 bases at J, with 11 bases between. CDR1 is SGDLS and CDR2 is YYNGEE in the germline V gene. The CDR3 contains 14 residues. Here the CDR3 reads CASSVVAGDTEAFF. The CDR3 DNA sequence: TGTGCCAGCAGCGTAGTTGCAGGGGATACTGAAGCTTTCTTT. The full variable domain, rest sourced from reference TRBV9 and TRBJ1-1, is DSGVTQTPKHLITATGQRVTLRCSPRSGDLSVYWYQQSLDQGLQFLIQYYNGEERAKGNILERFSAQQFPDLHSELNLSSLELGDSALYFCASSVVAGDTEAFFGQGTRLTVV.

This sequence joins TRBV2 and TRBJ1-5; maybe TRBD1 (5 bases). Germline assignment: CDR1 SNHLY and CDR2 FYNNEI. The CDR3 is 14 residues long. Trimming took 7 bases from V and 4 from J, leaving 14 bases between them. In DNA, the CDR3 is TGTGCCAGCAATTCCGGGGGGTTGAATCAGCCCCAGCATTTT. This codes for CASNSGGLNQPQHF.

Here the CDR3 reads CASSYSSGGRFGEQFF. DNA for the CDR3: TGTGCCAGCAGTTACTCGTCCGGCGGGAGGTTCGGTGAGCAGTTCTTC. The chain carries TRBV6-6 and TRBJ2-1, with 8 bases that match TRBD2. V dropped 0 bases and J dropped 9; count of bases not matched to a gene: 10. CDR1 MNHNY and CDR2 SVGAGI come from the germline V gene (reference sequence). The CDR3 is 16 amino acids.

The chain couples TRBV28 to TRBJ2-5; 11 positions agree with TRBD2. TRBJ2-7 matches the DNA end more closely, so the J call is doubtful. CDR3 size: 14 residues. Germline values: CDR1 MDHEN, CDR2 SYDVKM. CDR3 in DNA: TGTGCCAGCAGCCCTCCTAGCGGGAGGAACGAGCAGTACTTC. Translated, it gives CASSPPSGRNEQYF.

The V and J genes are TRBV28 and TRBJ2-1; tentatively, D is TRBD1 or TRBD2 (5 bases each). Germline V lookup: CDR1 MDHEN, CDR2 SYDVKM. V gave up 7 bases and J gave up 4 bases, with 17 bases separating them. This CDR3 spans 15 amino acids. Here the CDR3 DNA reads TGTGCCAGCACCCCTCGGGGCGGGCGTTACAATGAGCAGTTCTTC. Amino acid sequence: CASTPRGGRYNEQFF.

The CDR3 sequence is CASSLMAYTEAFF. The CDR3, as DNA: TGTGCCAGCAGCTTAATGGCCTACACTGAAGCTTTCTTT. The chain joins TRBV11-2 to TRBJ1-1; D uncertain. The V end lost 2 bases, the J end lost 3 bases, and 7 bases lay between the germline ends. Germline V gene data show CDR1 as SGHAT and CDR2 as FQNNGV. CDR3 length: 13 residues.

The rearrangement joins TRBV13 to TRBJ1-2, with 9 bases lining up with TRBD1. V shed 5 bases and J 4 bases; nucleotides not matched to a gene: 11. The germline V gene has CDR1 PRHDT and CDR2 FYEKMQ (reference sequence). The CDR3 length is 16 residues. The CDR3 region is CASSRTTGGIIYGYTF. CDR3 DNA sequence: TGTGCCAGCAGCCGCACGACAGGGGGTATAATCTATGGCTACACCTTC. Based on the CDR3 plus reference TRBV13 and TRBJ1-2, the full variable domain is AAGVIQSPRHLIKEKRETATLKCYPIPRHDTVYWYQQGPGQDPQFLISFYEKMQSDKGSIPDRFSAQQFSDYHSELNMSSLELGDSALYFCASSRTTGGIIYGYTFGSGTRLTVV.

The chain has TRBV14 and TRBJ2-1; TRBD2 aligns across 11 bases. The CDR3 length is 13 residues. V shed 5 bases and J 6 bases; nucleotides not matched to a gene: 0. CDR1 and CDR2 (germline): SGHDN, FVKESK. CDR3 DNA sequence: TGTGCCAGCAGCGGGACTAGCGGCAATGAGCAGTTCTTC. Amino acids: CASSGTSGNEQFF.

The V and J genes are TRBV10-3 and TRBJ1-2, with a weak D call TRBD1 (5 bases). The germline V and J ends were trimmed by 5 bases and 0 bases, with 13 bases remaining between them. Per the germline V gene, CDR1 is ENHRY and CDR2 is SYGVKD. CDR3 length: 15 residues. CDR3 nucleotides: TGTGCCATCAGTCCCGGCGGGGGGACTAACTATGGCTACACCTTC. It encodes CAISPGGGTNYGYTF.

This sequence joins TRBV6-1 and TRBJ1-2, with D tentatively TRBD1 (5 bases). V shed 6 bases and J shed 3 bases, with 14 bases lying between them. Germline-derived CDR1 and CDR2 are MNHNS and SASEGT. The CDR3 totals 14 residues. The CDR3 sequence is CASREGSSDYGYTF. CDR3 nucleotides: TGTGCCAGCAGGGAGGGGTCTTCAGACTATGGCTACACCTTC.

The chain has TRBV18 and TRBJ2-4; D not certain. CDR1 and CDR2 (germline): KGHSH, LQKENI. The CDR3 is 12 amino acids. The germline V and J ends were trimmed by 4 bases and 15 bases, with 16 bases remaining between them. The CDR3 nucleotides read TGTGCCAGCTCACTGCCAGGCATTCAGCCGTACTTC. Translated: CASSLPGIQPYF.

The sample holds one count of this clone. V gene TRBV9 combines with J gene TRBJ2-7, with 11 positions matching TRBD2. Germline lookup yields CDR1 SGDLS and CDR2 YYNGEE. Germline trimming cut 6 bases from V and 3 bases from J; bases unmatched to any gene: 26. The CDR3 has 21 amino acids. The CDR3 bases are TGTGCCAGCATCTTCCACAATCCAACCGGGACTAGCGGCCCAAAGCGCTACGAGCAGTACTTC. Its protein product is CASIFHNPTGTSGPKRYEQYF.

The V and J genes are TRBV28 and TRBJ1-1; TRBD1 is a possible D gene (6 bases). The germline V gene has CDR1 MDHEN and CDR2 SYDVKM. This CDR3 is built from 13 residues. V dropped 6 bases and J dropped 4 bases, with 12 bases sitting between them. The DNA of the CDR3 is TGTGCCAGCAGGCCACAGGGTGGCACTGAAGCTTTCTTT. Protein sequence: CASRPQGGTEAFF.

The J gene is TRBJ2-1, the V gene TRBV6-5; D is uncertain. Germline values: CDR1 MNHEY, CDR2 SVGAGI. This CDR3 comprises 15 residues. Deletions cut 0 bases from V and 5 bases from J, with 11 bases between. CDR3 nucleotides: TGTGCCAGCAGTTACTCTGGGCCACGAGACAATGAGCAGTTCTTC. Translation: CASSYSGPRDNEQFF.

The J gene is TRBJ2-1, the V gene TRBV6-6; D is uncertain. CDR3 length: 13 residues. Germline CDR1 is MNHNY and CDR2 is SVGAGI (reference sequence). Trimming cost V 7 bases and J 8 bases, with 15 bases left between them. The CDR3: CASKGTFLDEQFF. CDR3 in DNA: TGTGCCAGCAAGGGCACATTCCTAGATGAGCAGTTCTTC.

For this clone: The identical CDR3 is also encoded by other nucleotide sequences in the sample. The CDR3 sequence is CASSQVAQTYEQYF. In DNA form, the CDR3 reads TGTGCCAGCAGCCAAGTCGCCCAGACCTACGAGCAGTACTTC. The rearrangement joins TRBV14 to TRBJ2-7; D call uncertain. CDR1 is SGHDN, CDR2 FVKESK, per germline. V lost 1 base and J 2 bases, leaving 9 bases between the germline ends. The CDR3 consists of 14 residues.

V usage is TRBV6-1 and J usage is TRBJ1-4; D is ambiguous. The CDR3 has 14 residues. V shed 3 bases and J shed 6 bases, with 11 bases lying between them. Germline loops: CDR1 MNHNS, CDR2 SASEGT. The CDR3 nucleotides read TGTGCCAGCAGTGAGGGATCATGGGATGAAAAACTGTTTTTT. It is translated as CASSEGSWDEKLFF.

This clone showed up just once. This chain links TRBV27 with TRBJ2-2; TRBD2 aligns across 14 bases. This CDR3 contains 17 residues. Germline-derived CDR1 and CDR2 are MNHEY and SMNVEV (reference sequence). With V trimmed by 5 bases and J by 5 bases, 7 bases remained unmatched. CDR3 amino acids: CASSPSGTSGRTGELFF. The CDR3 nucleotides are TGTGCCAGCAGTCCCTCCGGGACTAGCGGGAGAACCGGGGAGCTGTTTTTT.

V gene TRBV11-2 combines with J gene TRBJ2-4; D remains unclear. Looked up from germline, CDR1 is SGHAT and CDR2 is FQNNGV. This CDR3 is 15 amino acids long. V lost 0 bases and J 7 bases, leaving 13 bases between the germline ends. CDR3 protein: CASSLDPVAFNIQYF. In DNA form, the CDR3 reads TGTGCCAGCAGCTTAGATCCGGTCGCCTTTAACATTCAGTACTTC.

This chain joins TRBV7-9 and TRBJ2-5, with unresolved D. The J call is in doubt because the DNA end fits TRBJ2-7 better. There are 12 residues in the CDR3. Germline V CDR1 and CDR2: SEHNR, FQNEAQ (reference sequence). The CDR3 spells CASSPRFYEQYF. The CDR3 bases are TGTGCCAGCAGCCCCCGTTTCTACGAGCAGTACTTC.

V is TRBV5-1 and J is TRBJ2-7; D might be TRBD1 or TRBD2, each matching 7 bases. This CDR3 is 18 amino acids long. Trimming cost V 3 bases and J 4 bases, with 26 bases left between them. The germline V gene has CDR1 SGHRS and CDR2 YFSETQ. The CDR3: CASSSAGGAKGTVYEQYF. The CDR3 nucleotides read TGCGCCAGCAGCTCAGCAGGGGGGGCAAAAGGCACGGTTTACGAGCAGTACTTC.

V is TRBV7-9 and J is TRBJ2-5; 12 positions match TRBD2. CDR3 size: 16 residues. The ends lost 5 bases at V and 1 base at J; junction bases unmatched: 5. Germline V gene lookup returns CDR1 SEHNR and CDR2 FQNEAQ (reference sequence). The CDR3 nucleotides are TGTGCCAGCAGCACCCGGGGACTAGCGGGCCAAGAGACCCAGTACTTC. Protein: CASSTRGLAGQETQYF.

The rearrangement uses TRBV7-8 and TRBJ2-2, with TRBD2 as a possible D gene (5 bases). This CDR3 comprises 16 residues. The V and J ends lost 5 bases and 2 bases respectively, with 15 bases between them. Germline loops: CDR1 SGHVS, CDR2 FQNEAQ. The CDR3 is CASSGSRPGNTGELFF. The CDR3 coding sequence is TGTGCCAGCAGCGGAAGTAGACCGGGAAACACCGGGGAGCTGTTTTTT.

The V call is TRBV4-1, the J call TRBJ1-1, with 9 bases identical to TRBD1. Trimming at V came to 5 bases and at J to 8 bases, leaving 9 bases not matched to a gene. The CDR3 loop spans 14 amino acids. Germline V gene lookup returns CDR1 MGHRA and CDR2 YSYEKL. The CDR3 nucleotides are TGCGCCAGCAGCTTACCGGGACAGGGACCCGAAGCTTTCTTT. Translation: CASSLPGQGPEAFF.

This clone was counted between two and nine times. The J gene is TRBJ1-3, the V gene TRBV6-5; D ambiguous. Germline V CDR1 and CDR2: MNHEY, SVGAGI. CDR3 size: 14 residues. Trimming took off 5 bases at V and 0 bases at J, with 8 bases between the two ends. In DNA, the CDR3 is TGTGCCAGCAGTCCATACAGCTCTGGAAACACCATATATTTT. It is translated as CASSPYSSGNTIYF.

In nucleotides, the CDR3 is TGTGCCAGCAGCATGCCTACGGGACAACTTTACTCTGGAAACACCATATATTTT. Encoded protein: CASSMPTGQLYSGNTIYF. This rearrangement joins TRBV11-2 to TRBJ1-3, with a weak D call TRBD1 (6 bases). Germline loops: CDR1 SGHAT, CDR2 FQNNGV. The CDR3 has 18 amino acids. The V gene lost 5 bases and the J gene lost 0 bases, with 20 bases spanning the gap.

The chain couples TRBV27 to TRBJ2-7; TRBD2 is a possible D gene (10 bases). Germline V CDR1 and CDR2: MNHEY, SMNVEV (reference sequence). This CDR3 contains 19 residues. The V gene lost 7 bases and the J gene lost 4 bases, with 32 bases spanning the gap. CDR3 DNA: TGTGCCAGCATGACAGTGATCGGGACAGGGAGGACTAGCGGTTACGAGCAGTACTTC. It yields the protein CASMTVIGTGRTSGYEQYF.

The chain joins TRBV28 to TRBJ1-4, with D unresolved. The germline V gene encodes CDR1 MDHEN and CDR2 SYDVKM. The CDR3 loop spans 14 amino acids. The germline V and J ends were trimmed by 5 bases and 0 bases, with 7 bases remaining between them. The CDR3 region is CASSPAPTNEKLFF. CDR3 nucleotides: TGTGCCAGCAGTCCCGCTCCAACTAATGAAAAACTGTTTTTT.

J is TRBJ1-4 and V is TRBV7-6; 8 bases map to TRBD1. Germline assignment: CDR1 SGHVS and CDR2 FNYEAQ. CDR3 size: 15 residues. V shed 3 bases, J shed 3 bases, and the junction held 3 bases outside the gene matches. The CDR3 region is CASSFGTGSNEKLFF. The CDR3 DNA sequence: TGTGCCAGCAGCTTCGGGACAGGTTCTAATGAAAAACTGTTTTTT.